The 27 T cell receptor beta chains below were found in one sample sequenced in a study of CD8+ T cells in alopecia areata. Described treatment: oral pan-JAK inhibitor, 5-10 mg twice daily. Extracted from the samples, RNA was reverse transcribed into cDNA to serve as the sequencing template. Assay: immunoSEQ multiplex PCR; the TCRdb copy retains only in-frame clones and omits some. The sample has about 200,000 clones, about 65% seen once. Specimen: CD4+ T cells sorted from blood, collected around week 47, from a patient treated with tofacitinib. Receptor source: a human donor with alopecia areata.

As to this clone: Other DNA sequences in the sample encode the same CDR3. V gene TRBV2 combines with J gene TRBJ2-5; the D is unclear. V lost 4 bases to trimming and J lost 5 bases, with 2 bases between them. Germline V lookup: CDR1 SNHLY, CDR2 FYNNEI. The CDR3 contains 10 residues. The CDR3 sequence is CASSVETQYF. The CDR3 region has the DNA TGTGCCAGCAGTGTGGAGACCCAGTACTTC.

V usage is TRBV30 and J usage is TRBJ2-7, with unresolved D. The ends were cut back, 5 bases at V and 4 bases at J, with 12 bases in the middle. In germline, CDR1 is GTSNPN, CDR2 SVGIG (reference sequence). This CDR3 spans 12 amino acids. The CDR3 region has the DNA TGTGCCTGGGGAAGGGAAGGATACGAGCAGTACTTC. The encoded protein is CAWGREGYEQYF.

The rearrangement joins TRBV5-1 to TRBJ1-1; the match to TRBD1 covers 7 bases. V lost 7 bases and J lost 11; bases outside the gene matches: 8. CDR1 and CDR2 (germline): SGHRS, YFSETQ. The CDR3 is 11 residues long. This CDR3 is CASLDRVGAFF. CDR3 sequence (DNA): TGCGCCAGCCTCGACAGGGTGGGTGCTTTCTTT.

The V gene is TRBV29-1, the J gene TRBJ2-3; 15 bases match TRBD2. CDR3 length: 20 amino acids. J was trimmed by 0 bases and V by 0 bases; bases with no gene match: 10. The germline V gene encodes CDR1 SQVTM and CDR2 ANQGSEA. CDR3 sequence (DNA): TGCAGCGTTGAAGATCGGGGACTAGCGGGGGGACTTCCGAGCACAGATACGCAGTATTTT. Translating it yields CSVEDRGLAGGLPSTDTQYF.

This clone turned up a few times. V gene TRBV30 combines with J gene TRBJ1-2; D ambiguous. The CDR3 spans 11 residues. Trimming shortened V by 1 base and J by 8 bases, and 8 bases separated the two germline ends. Germline lookup yields CDR1 GTSNPN and CDR2 SVGIG (reference sequence). The DNA of the CDR3 is TGTGCCTGGAGTGAAGGGATCGGCTACACCTTC. Translating gives CAWSEGIGYTF.

The chain employs TRBV9 and TRBJ1-3, with TRBD1 matching 8 bases. The J segment lost 4 bases and the V segment lost 4 bases, leaving 10 bases of the junction unmatched. Looked up from germline, CDR1 is SGDLS and CDR2 is YYNGEE. This CDR3 has 16 residues. This chain's CDR3 is CASSLMDRVVGNTIYF. In DNA, the CDR3 is TGTGCCAGCAGCTTAATGGACAGGGTGGTAGGAAACACCATATATTTT.

This chain connects TRBV2 to TRBJ2-1; 11 nucleotides line up with TRBD2. The ends lost 6 bases at V and 5 bases at J; junction bases unmatched: 12. The CDR3 consists of 17 residues. The V gene's germline CDR1 is SNHLY and CDR2 FYNNEI. The CDR3 loop reads CASRPLQPGLADNEQFF. The DNA of the CDR3 is TGTGCCAGCAGGCCACTCCAACCGGGACTAGCGGACAATGAGCAGTTCTTC.

This clone has just a few counts. This chain joins TRBV4-3 and TRBJ2-4, with D unclear. Germline-derived CDR1 and CDR2 are LGHNA and YSLEER. The CDR3 has 12 residues. The CDR3 sequence is CALREMRNIQYF. The CDR3 nucleotides read TGCGCGCTTAGGGAAATGAGAAACATTCAGTACTTC.

In its sample, this clone was seen a few times. V is TRBV18 and J is TRBJ2-7, with a possible D match to TRBD2 (5 bases). CDR1 is KGHSH, CDR2 LQKENI, per germline. The CDR3 runs 12 residues. Trimming shortened V by 3 bases and J by 6 bases, and 9 bases separated the two germline ends. The CDR3 DNA reads TGTGCCAGCTCACCGAGGGCTGGCGAGCAGTACTTC. Translation gives CASSPRAGEQYF.

This clone was detected only a few times. V usage is TRBV29-1 and J usage is TRBJ2-3; 9 bases line up with TRBD2. The CDR3 totals 14 residues. J gave up 2 bases and V 7 bases, and 7 bases lay outside the gene matches. Germline V gene sequence: CDR1 SQVTM, CDR2 ANQGSEA. CDR3 loop: CSALAGASTDTQYF. The CDR3 DNA sequence: TGCAGCGCCTTAGCGGGGGCCTCCACAGATACGCAGTATTTT.

The chain employs TRBV15 and TRBJ1-2; 7 nucleotides match TRBD1. V trimming: 0 bases; J trimming: 2 bases; junction bases outside the gene matches: 3. Germline-derived CDR1 and CDR2 are LNHNV and YYDKDF (reference sequence). The CDR3 is 15 amino acids. CDR3 residues: CATSREQGWNYGYTF. CDR3 in DNA: TGTGCCACCAGCAGAGAACAGGGGTGGAACTATGGCTACACCTTC.

The rearrangement links TRBV27 to TRBJ1-5; D is unresolved. Trimming stripped 3 bases from V and 3 bases from J, with 9 bases between. The CDR3 is 14 amino acids. Looked up from germline, CDR1 is MNHEY and CDR2 is SMNVEV (reference sequence). CDR3 residues: CASSFARLNQPQHF. CDR3 coding DNA: TGTGCCAGCAGTTTTGCAAGGCTCAATCAGCCCCAGCATTTT.

This chain joins TRBV29-1 and TRBJ2-1, with D unclear. The length of the CDR3 is 12 residues. Trimming shortened V by 0 bases and J by 4 bases, and 4 bases separated the two germline ends. Germline CDR1 and CDR2: SQVTM and ANQGSEA. CDR3 sequence (DNA): TGCAGCGTTGAAGATCGATACAATGAGCAGTTCTTC. Its translation is CSVEDRYNEQFF.

V gene TRBV30 combines with J gene TRBJ1-4; no reliable D call. Trimming pared 0 bases from V and 8 bases from J, leaving 10 bases between. Germline CDR1 GTSNPN, CDR2 SVGIG (reference sequence). CDR3 length: 13 residues. CDR3 in DNA: TGTGCCTGGAGTGTATTTTCTGGCGAAAAACTGTTTTTT. It encodes CAWSVFSGEKLFF.

The chain joins TRBV6-5 to TRBJ1-2; TRBD1 is a possible D gene (5 bases). Trimming took 0 bases from V and 4 from J, leaving 9 bases between them. This CDR3 has 14 residues. Germline assignment: CDR1 MNHEY and CDR2 SVGAGI. CDR3 sequence: CASSYSRGSYGYTF. DNA for the CDR3: TGTGCCAGCAGTTACTCTAGGGGAAGCTATGGCTACACCTTC.

This clone was seen just once. J is TRBJ1-2 and V is TRBV30, with D perhaps TRBD1 (6 bases). CDR3 length: 15 amino acids. The germline V gene has CDR1 GTSNPN and CDR2 SVGIG (reference sequence). Trimming shortened V by 0 bases and J by 5 bases, and 16 bases separated the two germline ends. The CDR3 here is CAWSVGRTDSYGYTF. The CDR3 region has the DNA TGTGCCTGGAGTGTAGGGCGGACAGATTCATATGGCTACACCTTC.

This clone was detected only a few times. The chain recombines TRBV6-5 with TRBJ2-1; D is undetermined. V lost 6 bases and J lost 7, with 13 bases in between. This CDR3 has 13 residues. CDR1 MNHEY and CDR2 SVGAGI come from the germline V gene. The CDR3 sequence is CASSPLYSNEQFF. DNA for the CDR3: TGTGCCAGCAGCCCTCTTTATTCAAATGAGCAGTTCTTC.

The sample holds a few counts of this clone. The chain joins TRBV15 to TRBJ2-2; the D is unclear. The CDR3 consists of 14 residues. The V gene lost 0 bases and the J gene lost 1 base, with 3 bases spanning the gap. Germline assignment: CDR1 LNHNV and CDR2 YYDKDF (reference sequence). CDR3 residues: CATSREGNTGELFF. The CDR3 region has the DNA TGTGCCACCAGCAGAGAGGGGAACACCGGGGAGCTGTTTTTT.

The chain links TRBV29-1 to TRBJ1-1; no clear D gene. V was shortened by 0 bases and J by 0 bases, with 8 bases between the two germline ends. Germline-derived CDR1 and CDR2 are SQVTM and ANQGSEA. The CDR3 runs 14 residues. The CDR3 loop reads CSVEDNSVNTEAFF. CDR3 bases: TGCAGCGTTGAAGATAATTCGGTGAACACTGAAGCTTTCTTT.

As to this clone: Different DNA sequences within this sample yield the same CDR3. The rearrangement links TRBV7-2 to TRBJ1-1; no clear D. V gave up 1 base and J gave up 5 bases, with 8 bases separating them. CDR1 and CDR2 (germline): SGHTA, FQGNSA. The CDR3 extends over 13 amino acids. The CDR3 sequence is CASSLGARTEAFF. Here the CDR3 DNA reads TGTGCCAGCAGCTTAGGAGCAAGAACTGAAGCTTTCTTT.

Only a few counts were recorded for this clone. The rearrangement uses TRBV4-3 and TRBJ2-5; D may be TRBD2 (5 bases). The CDR3 spans 14 residues. Deletions cut 1 base from V and 4 bases from J, with 10 bases between. Germline loops: CDR1 LGHNA, CDR2 YSLEER. The CDR3 region is CASSQALLAETQYF. CDR3 sequence (DNA): TGCGCCAGCAGCCAAGCGTTGCTAGCAGAGACCCAGTACTTC.

This clone was detected a few times. The chain joins TRBV9 to TRBJ2-3; 7 positions agree with TRBD2. Trimming cost V 0 bases and J 3 bases; bases outside gene matches: 4. CDR1 and CDR2 from the germline V gene are SGDLS and YYNGEE. The CDR3 is 15 residues long. The CDR3 region has the DNA TGTGCCAGCAGCGTAGGGAGCGGGGTTACAGATACGCAGTATTTT. Translated, it gives CASSVGSGVTDTQYF. Complete variable domain (other parts from reference TRBV9 and TRBJ2-3): DSGVTQTPKHLITATGQRVTLRCSPRSGDLSVYWYQQSLDQGLQFLIQYYNGEERAKGNILERFSAQQFPDLHSELNLSSLELGDSALYFCASSVGSGVTDTQYFGPGTRLTVL.

The J gene is TRBJ1-2, the V gene TRBV30, with 9 bases that match TRBD1. CDR3 length: 11 amino acids. CDR1 and CDR2 (germline): GTSNPN, SVGIG (reference sequence). V was clipped by 5 bases and J by 8 bases; unmatched bases: 3. In DNA, the CDR3 is TGTGCCTGGTCGGACAGGGGCGGCTACACCTTC. Protein sequence: CAWSDRGGYTF.

The chain uses TRBV29-1 and TRBJ2-7, with D possibly matching TRBD2 (6 bases). V shed 4 bases and J shed 3 bases, with 10 bases lying between them. From germline, CDR1 is SQVTM and CDR2 ANQGSEA. There are 12 residues in the CDR3. DNA for the CDR3: TGCAGCGTTGTACTGGGGGGCTACGAGCAGTACTTC. Protein product: CSVVLGGYEQYF.

The V gene is TRBV2, the J gene TRBJ2-7, with 10 bases matching TRBD2. The CDR3 length is 13 residues. Germline values: CDR1 SNHLY, CDR2 FYNNEI. With 7 bases clipped from V and 2 bases from J, the junction kept 2 bases outside the gene matches. The CDR3 nucleotides are TGTGCCAGCATGCTAGCGGGGGCCTACGAGCAGTACTTC. This encodes CASMLAGAYEQYF.

The chain combines TRBV7-6 with TRBJ1-6, with 9 nucleotides matching TRBD1. In germline, CDR1 is SGHVS, CDR2 FNYEAQ. CDR3 size: 19 residues. The ends lost 5 bases at V and 7 bases at J; junction bases unmatched: 18. The CDR3 nucleotides are TGTGCCAGCAGCCCTCGGGACAGGGTTCAATTCACCTCGAATTCACCCCTCCACTTT. This gives the protein CASSPRDRVQFTSNSPLHF.

The V gene is TRBV30, the J gene TRBJ2-5; 7 bases agree with TRBD1. V shed 5 bases and J 2 bases; nucleotides not matched to a gene: 2. The CDR3 consists of 12 residues. From germline, CDR1 is GTSNPN and CDR2 SVGIG (reference sequence). The CDR3 region is CAWDRDQETQYF. The CDR3 DNA sequence: TGTGCCTGGGACAGGGATCAAGAGACCCAGTACTTC.